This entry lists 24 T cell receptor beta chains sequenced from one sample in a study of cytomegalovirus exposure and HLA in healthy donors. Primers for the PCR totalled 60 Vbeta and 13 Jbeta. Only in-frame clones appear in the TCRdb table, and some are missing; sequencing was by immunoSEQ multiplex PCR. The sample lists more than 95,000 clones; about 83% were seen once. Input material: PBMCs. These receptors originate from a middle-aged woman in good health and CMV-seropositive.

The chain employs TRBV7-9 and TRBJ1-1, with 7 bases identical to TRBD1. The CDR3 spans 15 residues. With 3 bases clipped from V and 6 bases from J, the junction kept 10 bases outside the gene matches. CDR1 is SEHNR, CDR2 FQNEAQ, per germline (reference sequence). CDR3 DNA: TGTGCCAGCAGCTTGGCCCGGGACAGACTTTCTGAAGCTTTCTTT. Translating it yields CASSLARDRLSEAFF.

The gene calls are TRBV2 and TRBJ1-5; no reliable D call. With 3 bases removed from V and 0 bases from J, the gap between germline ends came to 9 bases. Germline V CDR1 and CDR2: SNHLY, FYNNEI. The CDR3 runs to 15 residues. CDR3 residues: CASSERSLSNQPQHF. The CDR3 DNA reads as TGTGCCAGCAGTGAGAGGAGCCTTAGCAATCAGCCCCAGCATTTT.

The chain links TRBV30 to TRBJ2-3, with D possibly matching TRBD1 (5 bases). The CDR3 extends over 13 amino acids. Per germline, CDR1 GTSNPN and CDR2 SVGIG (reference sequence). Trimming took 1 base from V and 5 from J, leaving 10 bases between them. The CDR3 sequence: CAWSGQGGDTQYF. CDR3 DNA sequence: TGTGCCTGGAGTGGGCAGGGCGGAGATACGCAGTATTTT.

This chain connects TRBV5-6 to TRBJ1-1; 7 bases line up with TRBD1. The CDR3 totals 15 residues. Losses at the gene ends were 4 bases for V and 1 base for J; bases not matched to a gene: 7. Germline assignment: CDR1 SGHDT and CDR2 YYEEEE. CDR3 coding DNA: TGTGCCAGCAGCAAGTTGACAGGGTCGAACACTGAAGCTTTCTTT. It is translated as CASSKLTGSNTEAFF.

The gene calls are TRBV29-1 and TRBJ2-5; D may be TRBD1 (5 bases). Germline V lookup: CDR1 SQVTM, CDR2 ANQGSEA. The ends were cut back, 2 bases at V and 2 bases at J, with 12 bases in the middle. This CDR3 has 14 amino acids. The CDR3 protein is CSVEMGRPQETQYF. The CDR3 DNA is TGCAGCGTTGAAATGGGGCGGCCACAAGAGACCCAGTACTTC.

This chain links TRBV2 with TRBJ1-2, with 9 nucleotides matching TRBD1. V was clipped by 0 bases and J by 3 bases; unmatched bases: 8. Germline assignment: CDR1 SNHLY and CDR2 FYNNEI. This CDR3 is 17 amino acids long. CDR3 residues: CASSEAVTGGGYYGYTF. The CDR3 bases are TGTGCCAGCAGTGAAGCTGTGACAGGGGGGGGGTACTATGGCTACACCTTC.

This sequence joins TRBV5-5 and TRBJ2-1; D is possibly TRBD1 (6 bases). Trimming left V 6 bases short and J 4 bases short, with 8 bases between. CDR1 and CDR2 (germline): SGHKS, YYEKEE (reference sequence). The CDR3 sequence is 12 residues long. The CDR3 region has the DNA TGTGCCAGCACTACAGGGTACAATGAGCAGTTCTTC. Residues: CASTTGYNEQFF.

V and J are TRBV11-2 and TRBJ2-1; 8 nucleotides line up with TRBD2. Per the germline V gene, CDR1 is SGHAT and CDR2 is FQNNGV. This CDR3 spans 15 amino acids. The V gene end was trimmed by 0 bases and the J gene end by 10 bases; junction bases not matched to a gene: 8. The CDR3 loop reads CASSLDWTSLSEQFF. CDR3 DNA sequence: TGTGCCAGCAGCTTAGATTGGACTAGCCTATCGGAGCAGTTCTTC.

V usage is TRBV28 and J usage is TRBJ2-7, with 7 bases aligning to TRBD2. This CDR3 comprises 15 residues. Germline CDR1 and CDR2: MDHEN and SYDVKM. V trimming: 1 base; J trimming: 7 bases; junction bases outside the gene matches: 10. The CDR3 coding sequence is TGTGCCAGCAGTTTATCAAGGACTAGTAAAACAGAGCAGTACTTC. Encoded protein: CASSLSRTSKTEQYF. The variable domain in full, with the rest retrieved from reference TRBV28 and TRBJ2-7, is DVKVTQSSRYLVKRTGEKVFLECVQDMDHENMFWYRQDPGLGLRLIYFSYDVKMKEKGDIPEGYSVSREKKERFSLILESASTNQTSMYLCASSLSRTSKTEQYFGPGTRLTVT.

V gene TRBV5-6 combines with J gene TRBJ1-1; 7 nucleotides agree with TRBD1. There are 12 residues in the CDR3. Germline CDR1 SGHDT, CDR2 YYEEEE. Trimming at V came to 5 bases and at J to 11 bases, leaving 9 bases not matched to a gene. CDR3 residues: CASSPRDRDAFF. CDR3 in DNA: TGTGCCAGCAGTCCCAGAGACAGGGATGCTTTCTTT.

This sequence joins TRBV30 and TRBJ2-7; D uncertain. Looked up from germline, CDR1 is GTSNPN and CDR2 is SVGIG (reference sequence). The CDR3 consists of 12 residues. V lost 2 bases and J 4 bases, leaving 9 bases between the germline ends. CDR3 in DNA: TGTGCCTGGAGTCAGAATTCGTACGAGCAGTACTTC. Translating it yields CAWSQNSYEQYF.

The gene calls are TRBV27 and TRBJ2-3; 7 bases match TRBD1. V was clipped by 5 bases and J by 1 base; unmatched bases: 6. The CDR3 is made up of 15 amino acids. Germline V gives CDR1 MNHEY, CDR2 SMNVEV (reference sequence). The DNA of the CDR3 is TGTGCCAGCAGTCCCACCGGACAGGGCACAGATACGCAGTATTTT. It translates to CASSPTGQGTDTQYF.

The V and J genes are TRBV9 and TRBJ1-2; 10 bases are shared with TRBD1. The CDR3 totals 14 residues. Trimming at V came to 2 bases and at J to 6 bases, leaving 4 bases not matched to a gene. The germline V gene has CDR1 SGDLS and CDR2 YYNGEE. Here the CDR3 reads CASSVRDRGDGYTF. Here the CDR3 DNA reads TGTGCCAGCAGCGTCCGGGACAGGGGTGATGGCTACACCTTC.

CDR3 loop: CASRSAGQGIWDEKLFF. As DNA, the CDR3 is TGCGCCAGCAGGTCTGCGGGACAGGGGATTTGGGATGAAAAACTGTTTTTT. The rearrangement uses TRBV5-1 and TRBJ1-4, with 10 bases fitting TRBD1. V trimming: 5 bases; J trimming: 6 bases; junction bases outside the gene matches: 13. The CDR3 has 17 amino acids. Germline V gene data show CDR1 as SGHRS and CDR2 as YFSETQ.

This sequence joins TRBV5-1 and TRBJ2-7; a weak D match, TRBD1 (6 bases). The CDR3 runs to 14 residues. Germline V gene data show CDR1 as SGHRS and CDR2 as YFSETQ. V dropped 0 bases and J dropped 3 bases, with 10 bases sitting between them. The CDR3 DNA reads TGCGCCAGCAGCTTGGGTCGGACAGTCTACGAGCAGTACTTC. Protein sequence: CASSLGRTVYEQYF.

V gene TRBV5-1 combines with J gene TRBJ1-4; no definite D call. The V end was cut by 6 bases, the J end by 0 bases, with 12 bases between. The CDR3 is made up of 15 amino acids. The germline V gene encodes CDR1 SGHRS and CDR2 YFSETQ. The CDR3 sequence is CASTLEGTTNEKLFF. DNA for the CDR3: TGCGCCAGCACCCTGGAGGGAACAACTAATGAAAAACTGTTTTTT.

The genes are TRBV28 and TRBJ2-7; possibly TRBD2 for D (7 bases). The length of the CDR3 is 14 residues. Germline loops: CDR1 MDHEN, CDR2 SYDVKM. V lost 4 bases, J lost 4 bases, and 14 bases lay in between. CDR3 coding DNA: TGTGCCAGCAGTTGGAGGGGGGGTAGGTACGAGCAGTACTTC. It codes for CASSWRGGRYEQYF.

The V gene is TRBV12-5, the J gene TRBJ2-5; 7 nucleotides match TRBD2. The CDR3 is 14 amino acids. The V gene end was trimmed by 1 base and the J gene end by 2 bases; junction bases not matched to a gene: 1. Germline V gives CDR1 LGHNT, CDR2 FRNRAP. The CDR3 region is CASGLGSGQETQYF. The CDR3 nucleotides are TGTGCTAGTGGTTTGGGTAGCGGGCAAGAGACCCAGTACTTC.

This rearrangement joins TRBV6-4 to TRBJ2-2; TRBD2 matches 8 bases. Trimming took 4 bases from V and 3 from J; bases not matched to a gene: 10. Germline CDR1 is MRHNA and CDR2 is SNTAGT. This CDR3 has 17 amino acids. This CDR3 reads CASSGVIWREDTGELFF. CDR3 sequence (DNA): TGTGCCAGCAGTGGGGTAATCTGGCGGGAGGACACCGGGGAGCTGTTTTTT.

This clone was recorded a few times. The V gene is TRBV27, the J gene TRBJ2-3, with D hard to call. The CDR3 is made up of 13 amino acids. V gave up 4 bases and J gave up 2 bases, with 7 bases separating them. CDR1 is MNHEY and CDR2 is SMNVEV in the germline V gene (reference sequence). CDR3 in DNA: TGTGCCAGCAGTTGGGCAGCCACAGATACGCAGTATTTT. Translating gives CASSWAATDTQYF.

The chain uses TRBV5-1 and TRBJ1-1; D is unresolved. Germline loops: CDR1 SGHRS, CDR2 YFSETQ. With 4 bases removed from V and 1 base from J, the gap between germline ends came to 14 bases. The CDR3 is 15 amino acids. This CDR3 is CASSPAWAANTEAFF. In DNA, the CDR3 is TGCGCCAGCAGCCCAGCTTGGGCAGCGAACACTGAAGCTTTCTTT.

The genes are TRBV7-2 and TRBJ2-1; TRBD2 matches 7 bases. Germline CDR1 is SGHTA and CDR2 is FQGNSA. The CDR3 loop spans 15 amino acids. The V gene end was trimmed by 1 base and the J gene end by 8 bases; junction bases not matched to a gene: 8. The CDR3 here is CASSLGTSDRDEQFF. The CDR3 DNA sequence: TGTGCCAGCAGCTTAGGTACTAGCGATCGGGATGAGCAGTTCTTC.

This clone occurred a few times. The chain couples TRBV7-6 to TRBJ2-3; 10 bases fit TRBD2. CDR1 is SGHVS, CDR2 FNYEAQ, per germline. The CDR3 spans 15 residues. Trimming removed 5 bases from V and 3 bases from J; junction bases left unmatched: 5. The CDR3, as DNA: TGTGCCAGCAGCCAGCGGGAGGGGGGGACAGATACGCAGTATTTT. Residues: CASSQREGGTDTQYF.

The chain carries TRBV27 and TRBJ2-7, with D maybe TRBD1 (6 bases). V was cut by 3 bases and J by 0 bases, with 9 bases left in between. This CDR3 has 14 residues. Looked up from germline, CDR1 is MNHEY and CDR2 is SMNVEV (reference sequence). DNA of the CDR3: TGTGCCAGCAGTTTCACAGGGAGCTCCTACGAGCAGTACTTC. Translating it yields CASSFTGSSYEQYF.